This TCR beta chain was recovered during a study of T cells after somatic rescue of genetic block. Only in-frame clones appear in the TCRdb table, and some are missing; sequencing was by immunoSEQ multiplex PCR. This sample carries 110,000 or so clones, 75% to 95% of them seen once, and the ten largest clones take around 1.5%. V dropped 4 bases and J dropped 0 bases, with 9 bases sitting between them. CDR1 and CDR2 from the germline V gene are MGHRA and YSYEKL. This CDR3 contains 14 residues. The sequence came from a woman between 18 and 29 years old. The sequencing sample was made of peripheral blood mononuclear cells (PBMCs). V usage is TRBV4-1 and J usage is TRBJ2-5, with D unclear. CDR3 amino acids: CASSLEENQETQYF. The CDR3 bases are TGCGCCAGCAGCCTCGAAGAAAACCAAGAGACCCAGTACTTC.